The clone carrying this T cell receptor (beta chain) was counted a few times. These data originate in a study of blood T cells in healthy people across ages. The second PCR ran about 6 to 12 cycles with a sample-barcoded 5' primer and J-beta primers. TCRdb reanalysed the 5' RACE reads using MiXCR and keeps one entry per CDR3 protein. Of fewer than 800,000 distinct CDR3 sequences in the sample, around 45% were seen once. This sequence was found in a woman aged 55-70 years in good health. Sequencing used blood.

CDR3 sequence: CASSMLAGDFYEQYF. The CDR3 DNA follows: TGTGCCAGCAGCATGCTAGCGGGAGACTTCTACGAGCAGTACTTC. V and J are TRBV7-2 and TRBJ2-7, with 10 bases that match TRBD2. The trim removed 5 bases at V and 3 bases at J, leaving 7 bases unmatched. Germline CDR1 and CDR2: SGHTA and FQGNSA. There are 15 residues in the CDR3.